This entry lists 20 T cell receptor beta chains sequenced from one sample in a study of CD8+ T cells in alopecia areata. Extraction and reverse transcription of RNA yielded cDNA as the sequencing template. Sequencing was performed with immunoSEQ multiplex PCR; in TCRdb, only in-frame clones are kept and a portion is missing. Among under 200,000 clones listed, about two thirds were seen once. The treatment: oral pan-JAK inhibitor, 5-10 mg twice daily. This specimen was CD4+ T cells sorted from blood, taken at week 4, from a patient treated with tofacitinib. The receptors were sampled from a human donor with alopecia areata.

The chain uses TRBV13 and TRBJ2-4, with 10 positions matching TRBD2. CDR3 length: 15 amino acids. Germline V gives CDR1 PRHDT, CDR2 FYEKMQ (reference sequence). J was trimmed by 7 bases and V by 2 bases; bases with no gene match: 5. CDR3: CASSLTAGGPNIQYF. The CDR3 region has the DNA TGTGCCAGCAGCTTAACAGCGGGGGGGCCGAACATTCAGTACTTC.

The chain employs TRBV9 and TRBJ1-1, with D perhaps matching TRBD1 (5 bases). Germline CDR1 and CDR2: SGDLS and YYNGEE. This CDR3 spans 14 amino acids. The V end lost 0 bases, the J end lost 6 bases, and 12 bases lay between the germline ends. The CDR3 sequence is CASSVEAGSAEAFF. CDR3 coding DNA: TGTGCCAGCAGCGTAGAAGCAGGGAGCGCTGAAGCTTTCTTT. Full variable domain (remainder filled in from reference TRBV9 and TRBJ1-1): DSGVTQTPKHLITATGQRVTLRCSPRSGDLSVYWYQQSLDQGLQFLIQYYNGEERAKGNILERFSAQQFPDLHSELNLSSLELGDSALYFCASSVEAGSAEAFFGQGTRLTVV.

J is TRBJ1-2 and V is TRBV7-9, with 11 positions matching TRBD1. From germline, CDR1 is SEHNR and CDR2 FQNEAQ (reference sequence). There are 15 residues in the CDR3. J was trimmed by 7 bases and V by 1 base; bases with no gene match: 5. CDR3: CASSLVGQGARGYTF. The CDR3 DNA reads TGTGCCAGCAGCTTAGTAGGACAGGGGGCTCGTGGCTACACCTTC.

V and J are TRBV5-1 and TRBJ1-6; D might be TRBD1 (6 bases). Deletions cut 2 bases from V and 11 bases from J, with 11 bases between. Germline assignment: CDR1 SGHRS and CDR2 YFSETQ. The CDR3 spans 13 residues. The CDR3 DNA reads TGCGCCAGCAGCTTAGAACAGGGCACACCCCTCCACTTT. Encoded protein: CASSLEQGTPLHF.

This clone was observed once. The chain combines TRBV29-1 with TRBJ1-1, with D unclear. Germline V gene lookup returns CDR1 SQVTM and CDR2 ANQGSEA. The CDR3 is 13 amino acids. V lost 4 bases, J lost 0 bases, and 9 bases lay in between. CDR3 in DNA: TGCAGCGTTGCACGCGTTTTGAACACTGAAGCTTTCTTT. The encoded protein is CSVARVLNTEAFF.

J is TRBJ2-5 and V is TRBV10-3; tentatively, D is TRBD1 (5 bases). V lost 3 bases, J lost 0 bases, and 8 bases lay in between. This CDR3 comprises 14 residues. Germline V gives CDR1 ENHRY, CDR2 SYGVKD. CDR3 region: CAISEAGYQETQYF. For the CDR3, the DNA is TGTGCCATCAGTGAAGCAGGGTACCAAGAGACCCAGTACTTC.

The rearrangement joins TRBV19 to TRBJ2-2; no firm D call. In germline, CDR1 is LNHDA, CDR2 SQIVND (reference sequence). V lost 5 bases and J 9 bases, leaving 7 bases between the germline ends. The CDR3 is 11 residues long. This CDR3 reads CASSSDRELFF. CDR3 coding DNA: TGTGCCAGTAGTTCTGACAGGGAGCTGTTTTTT.

The CDR3 protein is CASNSGVLQETQYF. CDR3 coding DNA: TGTGCCAGTAATAGCGGGGTGTTACAAGAGACCCAGTACTTC. The chain couples TRBV19 to TRBJ2-5; the match to TRBD2 covers 8 bases. Losses at the gene ends were 7 bases for V and 2 bases for J; bases not matched to a gene: 6. Germline assignment: CDR1 LNHDA and CDR2 SQIVND (reference sequence). This CDR3 spans 14 amino acids.

J is TRBJ2-3 and V is TRBV29-1; a possible D gene is TRBD1 (5 bases). CDR3 size: 14 residues. The germline V gene has CDR1 SQVTM and CDR2 ANQGSEA. V was trimmed by 1 base and J by 1 base, leaving 9 bases between them. For the CDR3, the DNA is TGCAGCGTTGAAGTCCAACAGGGCACAGATACGCAGTATTTT. This encodes CSVEVQQGTDTQYF.

In its sample, this clone was seen once. The V and J genes are TRBV30 and TRBJ1-2, with 7 bases fitting TRBD1. The CDR3 contains 13 residues. Germline V lookup: CDR1 GTSNPN, CDR2 SVGIG (reference sequence). With V trimmed by 2 bases and J by 4 bases, 4 bases remained unmatched. The CDR3 nucleotides are TGTGCCTGGAGTTTCTCAGGGGGCTATGGCTACACCTTC. The encoded protein is CAWSFSGGYGYTF.

This clone has just a few counts. V usage is TRBV6-5 and J usage is TRBJ2-3; D not resolved. The V gene lost 2 bases and the J gene lost 5 bases, with 8 bases spanning the gap. The germline CDR1 and CDR2 sequences are MNHEY and SVGAGI. This CDR3 has 13 residues. In DNA, the CDR3 is TGTGCCAGCAGTTACGACGCCGTAGATACGCAGTATTTT. It encodes CASSYDAVDTQYF.

This rearrangement joins TRBV5-1 to TRBJ1-4; 9 positions match TRBD1. The V gene end was trimmed by 4 bases and the J gene end by 8 bases; junction bases not matched to a gene: 6. The CDR3 is made up of 14 amino acids. Looked up from germline, CDR1 is SGHRS and CDR2 is YFSETQ. The CDR3 sequence: CASSRDRGLEKLFF. CDR3 sequence (DNA): TGCGCCAGCAGCCGCGACAGGGGGTTAGAAAAACTGTTTTTT.

This clone was observed a few times. The chain employs TRBV7-2 and TRBJ1-5; the match to TRBD1 covers 7 bases. J gave up 7 bases and V 1 base, and 4 bases lay outside the gene matches. The CDR3 runs 14 residues. Germline CDR1 and CDR2: SGHTA and FQGNSA. The CDR3 sequence: CASSLVQGGQPQHF. The CDR3 nucleotides are TGTGCCAGCAGCTTAGTGCAGGGGGGACAGCCCCAGCATTTT.

A few counts support this clone. The chain has TRBV10-3 and TRBJ2-3; 7 positions match TRBD2. V shed 6 bases, J shed 2 bases, and the junction held 5 bases outside the gene matches. This CDR3 has 14 amino acids. CDR1 is ENHRY and CDR2 is SYGVKD in the germline V gene. CDR3 protein: CAISGGGDTDTQYF. The DNA for the CDR3 is TGTGCCATCAGCGGTGGGGGGGACACAGATACGCAGTATTTT.

This chain uses TRBV19 with TRBJ2-6, with 9 nucleotides matching TRBD1. Germline loops: CDR1 LNHDA, CDR2 SQIVND (reference sequence). The CDR3 is made up of 18 amino acids. Losses at the gene ends were 3 bases for V and 2 bases for J; bases not matched to a gene: 8. The CDR3 coding sequence is TGTGCCAGTAGTATCCGAGGACAGGGGTTGCCTGGGGCCAACGTCCTGACTTTC. As protein: CASSIRGQGLPGANVLTF.

This CDR3 reads CASSRIKQGGNTEAFF. In nucleotides, the CDR3 is TGTGCCAGCAGCCGGATCAAACAGGGTGGGAACACTGAAGCTTTCTTT. The chain has TRBV7-9 and TRBJ1-1; tentative D call: TRBD1 (6 bases). Trimming shortened V by 5 bases and J by 1 base, and 17 bases separated the two germline ends. Germline V gene sequence: CDR1 SEHNR, CDR2 FQNEAQ (reference sequence). The CDR3 runs to 16 residues.

This chain joins TRBV29-1 and TRBJ2-2; the match to TRBD1 covers 8 bases. Germline values: CDR1 SQVTM, CDR2 ANQGSEA. The junction had 2 bases not matched to a gene; V was cut back by 4 bases and J by 1 base. The CDR3 length is 14 residues. The CDR3 sequence is CSVAQGVNTGELFF. CDR3 coding DNA: TGCAGCGTTGCACAGGGGGTGAACACCGGGGAGCTGTTTTTT.

The genes are TRBV27 and TRBJ2-5; D tentatively fits TRBD1 or TRBD2 (6 bases each). The ends were cut back, 3 bases at V and 5 bases at J, with 13 bases in the middle. Germline assignment: CDR1 MNHEY and CDR2 SMNVEV (reference sequence). This CDR3 has 14 amino acids. The CDR3 loop is CASSLTGARETQYF. CDR3 coding DNA: TGTGCCAGCAGTTTGACGGGGGCCAGGGAGACCCAGTACTTC.

V usage is TRBV29-1 and J usage is TRBJ1-1; D is unresolved. This CDR3 region has 12 residues. From germline, CDR1 is SQVTM and CDR2 ANQGSEA. The germline V and J ends were trimmed by 4 bases and 0 bases, with 6 bases remaining between them. The CDR3 protein is CSVGLLNTEAFF. DNA for the CDR3: TGCAGCGTTGGACTACTGAACACTGAAGCTTTCTTT.

The rearrangement links TRBV27 to TRBJ2-4, with 7 bases that match TRBD1. The CDR3 spans 16 residues. Germline CDR1 reads MNHEY; CDR2 reads SMNVEV (reference sequence). V lost 6 bases to trimming and J lost 3 bases; unmatched junction nucleotides: 11. CDR3 in DNA: TGTGCCAGCAGCCGACGTGACAGGGTTGGCAAAAACATTCAGTACTTC. As protein: CASSRRDRVGKNIQYF.